This T cell receptor (beta chain) was sequenced in a study of blood T cell repertoires in COVID-19. At the level of the study: The United States, Italy and Spain provided the acute and convalescent COVID-19 samples. In each case, the material was cDNA or gDNA derived from T cells, B-cell-depleted T cells, or PBMCs.

Under the authors' procedure: Amplification of reference gene primers was used by the study to estimate nucleated cell counts. Clones were sequenced by immunoSEQ multiplex PCR, and TCRdb holds only the in-frame ones, with some missing. V, J and clone size derive from that table, while D and trimming were established from the DNA sequence. The data show 100,000 to 150,000 clones, with around 89% seen just once and 7.6% held by the top ten. Germline-derived CDR1 and CDR2 are SGDLS and YYNGEE. Trimming removed 4 bases from V and 3 bases from J, with 16 bases in between. This CDR3 spans 16 amino acids. This rearrangement joins TRBV9 to TRBJ2-2; possible D gene TRBD1, 5 bases. The sequenced sample was peripheral blood. The clonotype originates from a man aged 50-59 years with acute or convalescent COVID-19. The CDR3 nucleotides are TGTGCCAGCAGCCTCCAGGGTCAGAGCTACACCGGGGAGCTGTTTTTT. This encodes CASSLQGQSYTGELFF.